The 13 T cell receptor beta chains reported below all come from one sample, sequenced in a study of shared clonotypes between healthy human individuals. TCRdb keeps only in-frame clones here, not all; method: immunoSEQ multiplex PCR. The table has 550,000 to 800,000 clones, 74% seen once. The sequenced sample consisted of memory CD4+ T cells sorted from blood. The sample's subset: CD45RA-negative fraction. These receptors came from a woman in her twenties or thirties in good health.

Only a few counts were recorded for this clone. The gene calls are TRBV5-1 and TRBJ2-7, with TRBD2 matching 9 bases. This CDR3 has 16 residues. V shed 0 bases and J 2 bases; nucleotides not matched to a gene: 6. CDR1 and CDR2 from the germline V gene are SGHRS and YFSETQ. Here the CDR3 DNA reads TGCGCCAGCAGCTTGGGACGACTAGCGGTAACCTACGAGCAGTACTTC. It is translated as CASSLGRLAVTYEQYF.

The sample holds a few counts of this clone. The chain has TRBV11-2 and TRBJ2-1; no definite D call. Trimming removed 5 bases from V and 0 bases from J, with 5 bases in between. Germline V gene sequence: CDR1 SGHAT, CDR2 FQNNGV. CDR3 length: 13 amino acids. The CDR3 region has the DNA TGTGCCAGCAGCACGAGCTCCTACAATGAGCAGTTCTTC. Translating gives CASSTSSYNEQFF.

The chain recombines TRBV5-1 with TRBJ2-1; 9 nucleotides line up with TRBD2. Germline CDR1 is SGHRS and CDR2 is YFSETQ. J lost 9 bases, V lost 2 bases, and 3 bases had no gene match. The CDR3 sequence is 13 residues long. CDR3: CASSFGSGGEQFF. The CDR3 DNA follows: TGCGCCAGCAGCTTTGGTAGCGGGGGTGAGCAGTTCTTC.

The chain is built from TRBV28 and TRBJ2-7; D unclear. Germline V gives CDR1 MDHEN, CDR2 SYDVKM. V dropped 4 bases and J dropped 6 bases, with 7 bases sitting between them. CDR3 length equals 11 residues. In nucleotides, the CDR3 is TGTGCCAGCAGTTCCTCCACCGAGCAGTACTTC. Encoded protein: CASSSSTEQYF.

The chain couples TRBV7-2 to TRBJ2-1, with 7 positions matching TRBD2. J was trimmed by 4 bases and V by 5 bases; bases with no gene match: 2. From germline, CDR1 is SGHTA and CDR2 FQGNSA. This CDR3 comprises 13 residues. The CDR3 DNA reads TGTGCCAGCAGCCGGGGGGTGTACAATGAGCAGTTCTTC. Translated, it gives CASSRGVYNEQFF.

A note on this clone: This specimen includes other DNA sequences encoding the same CDR3. The J gene is TRBJ1-4, the V gene TRBV9; TRBD1 matches at 8 bases. CDR3 length: 14 amino acids. Per the germline V gene, CDR1 is SGDLS and CDR2 is YYNGEE. After removal of 2 bases from V and 4 bases from J, the junction contained 1 base not matched to a gene. As DNA, the CDR3 is TGTGCCAGCAGCGTCGGACAGGGTAATGAAAAACTGTTTTTT. Protein: CASSVGQGNEKLFF. The full variable domain, with the rest looked up from reference TRBV9 and TRBJ1-4, is DSGVTQTPKHLITATGQRVTLRCSPRSGDLSVYWYQQSLDQGLQFLIQYYNGEERAKGNILERFSAQQFPDLHSELNLSSLELGDSALYFCASSVGQGNEKLFFGSGTQLSVL.

The chain is built from TRBV28 and TRBJ1-1, with 8 bases that match TRBD1. This CDR3 contains 13 residues. Looked up from germline, CDR1 is MDHEN and CDR2 is SYDVKM. V lost 3 bases, J lost 6 bases, and 3 bases stayed unmatched. Written as DNA, the CDR3 is TGTGCCAGCAGTTTTGTCAGGGGGCCTGAAGCTTTCTTT. It translates to CASSFVRGPEAFF. The whole variable domain, filled in from reference TRBV28 and TRBJ1-1, reads DVKVTQSSRYLVKRTGEKVFLECVQDMDHENMFWYRQDPGLGLRLIYFSYDVKMKEKGDIPEGYSVSREKKERFSLILESASTNQTSMYLCASSFVRGPEAFFGQGTRLTVV.

The chain couples TRBV7-3 to TRBJ2-3; D not certain. From germline, CDR1 is SGHTA and CDR2 FQGTGA. The CDR3 consists of 13 residues. V shed 5 bases and J shed 7 bases, with 13 bases lying between them. The CDR3 is CASSRDEGHTQYF. CDR3 coding DNA: TGTGCCAGCAGCCGTGACGAAGGGCATACGCAGTATTTT.

V usage is TRBV20-1 and J usage is TRBJ1-1, with D uncertain. Germline V gives CDR1 DFQATT, CDR2 SNEGSKA (reference sequence). The CDR3 is 11 residues long. V lost 6 bases and J lost 7, with 12 bases in between. For the CDR3, the DNA is TGCAGTGCAACGCCGGACTATGAAGCTTTCTTT. Protein: CSATPDYEAFF.

The genes are TRBV28 and TRBJ2-3; D call uncertain. V lost 6 bases, J lost 1 base, and 11 bases lay in between. Germline V gene data show CDR1 as MDHEN and CDR2 as SYDVKM. CDR3 length: 14 amino acids. The CDR3 spells CASSKGWGTDTQYF. DNA of the CDR3: TGTGCCAGCAGCAAGGGCTGGGGCACAGATACGCAGTATTTT.

About this clone itself: This sample includes further DNA sequences coding for the same CDR3. The rearrangement joins TRBV10-2 to TRBJ1-5, with a possible D match to TRBD1 (5 bases). The V end lost 8 bases, the J end lost 2 bases, and 7 bases lay between the germline ends. Germline V gene sequence: CDR1 WSHSY, CDR2 SAAADI. The CDR3 length is 12 residues. The CDR3 region is CASRDGNQPQHF. The CDR3 nucleotides are TGCGCCAGCCGGGACGGCAATCAGCCCCAGCATTTT.

This clone was seen a handful of times. Just one base apart from a much larger clone, this may be a read error. Other nucleotide sequences in the sample specify the same CDR3. This chain connects TRBV5-1 to TRBJ2-1, with D maybe TRBD2 (5 bases). The germline CDR1 and CDR2 sequences are SGHRS and YFSETQ. The CDR3 has 15 residues. With 4 bases removed from V and 0 bases from J, the gap between germline ends came to 11 bases. The CDR3 DNA sequence: TGCGCCAGCAGCGTGGACTCGAGCTCCTACAATGAGCAGTTCTTC. Translation: CASSVDSSSYNEQFF. Full variable domain (rest looked up from reference TRBV5-1 and TRBJ2-1): KAGVTQTPRYLIKTRGQQVTLSCSPISGHRSVSWYQQTPGQGLQFLFEYFSETQRNKGNFPGRFSGRQFSNSRSEMNVSTLELGDSALYLCASSVDSSSYNEQFFGPGTRLTVL.

The chain links TRBV5-1 to TRBJ1-4, with D hard to call. Germline CDR1 SGHRS, CDR2 YFSETQ. V gave up 4 bases and J gave up 4 bases, with 17 bases separating them. This CDR3 spans 16 amino acids. The CDR3 DNA follows: TGCGCCAGCAGCCTGGGCTCTTGGGCGGGTAATGAAAAACTGTTTTTT. Encoded protein: CASSLGSWAGNEKLFF.